This T cell receptor (beta chain) is drawn from a study of blood T cell repertoires in COVID-19. V lost 7 bases to trimming and J lost 1 base; unmatched junction nucleotides: 4. The CDR3 is 13 amino acids. Per the germline V gene, CDR1 is SGDLS and CDR2 is YYNGEE. The age range of participants was 18 to 89 years, with residence in 20 to 25 US areas. Cohort 3 recovered donors had two negative PCRs, clearance, or symptom resolution. In the original analysis: Reference gene primers were amplified, and this amplification served to estimate nucleated cell counts. Sequenced by immunoSEQ multiplex PCR; TCRdb stores in-frame clones only, minus some. The DNA gave D and trimming, while V, J and clone size come from that table. The sample includes more than 200,000 clones, 80% to 90% of them seen just once.

The receptor comes from a man between 40 and 49 years old who had recovered from COVID-19. This chain uses TRBV9 with TRBJ1-1; TRBD1 agrees at 7 bases. Sequencing used PBMCs or T cells enriched from blood (not recorded which). The CDR3 bases are TGTGCCAGCTCCCGGGACAGGAACACTGAAGCTTTCTTT. Translated: CASSRDRNTEAFF.